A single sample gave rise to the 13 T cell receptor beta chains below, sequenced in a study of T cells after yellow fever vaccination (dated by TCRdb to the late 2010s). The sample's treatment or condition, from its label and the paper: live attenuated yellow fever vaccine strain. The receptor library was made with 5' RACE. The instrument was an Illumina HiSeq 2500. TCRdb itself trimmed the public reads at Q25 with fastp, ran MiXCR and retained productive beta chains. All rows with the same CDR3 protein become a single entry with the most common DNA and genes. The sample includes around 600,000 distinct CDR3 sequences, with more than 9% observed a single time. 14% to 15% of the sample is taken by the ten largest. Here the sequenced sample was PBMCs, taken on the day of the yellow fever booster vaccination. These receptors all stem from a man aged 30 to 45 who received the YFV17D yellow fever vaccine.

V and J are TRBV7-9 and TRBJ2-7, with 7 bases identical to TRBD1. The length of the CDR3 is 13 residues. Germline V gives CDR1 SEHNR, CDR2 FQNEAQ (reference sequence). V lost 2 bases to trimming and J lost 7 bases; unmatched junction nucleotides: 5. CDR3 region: CASSLTTGSEQYF. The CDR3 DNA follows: TGTGCCAGCAGCTTAACGACAGGGTCGGAGCAGTACTTC.

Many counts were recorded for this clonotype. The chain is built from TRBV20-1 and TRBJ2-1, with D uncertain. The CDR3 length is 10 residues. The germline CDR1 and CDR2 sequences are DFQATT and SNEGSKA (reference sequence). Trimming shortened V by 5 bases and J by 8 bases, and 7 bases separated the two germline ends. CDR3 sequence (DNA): TGCAGTGCTCTTAGATATGAGCAGTTCTTC. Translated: CSALRYEQFF.

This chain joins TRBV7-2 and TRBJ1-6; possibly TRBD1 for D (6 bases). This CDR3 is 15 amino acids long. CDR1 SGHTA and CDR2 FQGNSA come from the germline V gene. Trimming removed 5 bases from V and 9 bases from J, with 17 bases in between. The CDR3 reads CASSLTGHGSSPLHF. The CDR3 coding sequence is TGTGCCAGCAGCCTCACGGGACACGGGAGTTCACCCCTCCACTTT. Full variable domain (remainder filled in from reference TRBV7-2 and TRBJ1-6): GAGVSQSPSNKVTEKGKDVELRCDPISGHTALYWYRQSLGQGLEFLIYFQGNSAPDKSGLPSDRFSAERTGGSVSTLTIQRTQQEDSAVYLCASSLTGHGSSPLHFGNGTRLTVT.

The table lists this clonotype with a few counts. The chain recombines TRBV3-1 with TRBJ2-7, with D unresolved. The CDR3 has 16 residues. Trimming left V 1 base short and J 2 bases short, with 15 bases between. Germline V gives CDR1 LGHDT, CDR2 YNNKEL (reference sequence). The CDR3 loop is CASSQAFRASTYEQYF. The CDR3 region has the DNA TGTGCCAGCAGCCAAGCATTTCGGGCTTCAACCTACGAGCAGTACTTC.

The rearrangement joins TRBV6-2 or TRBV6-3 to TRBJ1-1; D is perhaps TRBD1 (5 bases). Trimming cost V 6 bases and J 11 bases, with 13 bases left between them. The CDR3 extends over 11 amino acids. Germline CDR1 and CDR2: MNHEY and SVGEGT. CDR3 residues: CASSQGPAAFF. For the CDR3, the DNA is TGTGCCAGCAGCCAGGGCCCGGCTGCTTTCTTT.

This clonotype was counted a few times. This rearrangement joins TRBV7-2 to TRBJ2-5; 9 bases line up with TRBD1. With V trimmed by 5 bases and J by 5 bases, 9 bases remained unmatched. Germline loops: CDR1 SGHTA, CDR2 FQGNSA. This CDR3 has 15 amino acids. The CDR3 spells CASSPGTGLVETQYF. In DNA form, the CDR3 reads TGTGCCAGCAGCCCTGGGACAGGGTTAGTGGAGACCCAGTACTTC.

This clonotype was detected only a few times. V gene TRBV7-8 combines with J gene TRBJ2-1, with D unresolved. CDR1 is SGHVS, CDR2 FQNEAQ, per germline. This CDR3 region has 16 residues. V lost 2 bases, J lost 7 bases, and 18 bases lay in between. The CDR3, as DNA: TGTGCCAGCAGCTTAAATTATGTTAACCCTGGGAATGAGCAGTTCTTC. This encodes CASSLNYVNPGNEQFF.

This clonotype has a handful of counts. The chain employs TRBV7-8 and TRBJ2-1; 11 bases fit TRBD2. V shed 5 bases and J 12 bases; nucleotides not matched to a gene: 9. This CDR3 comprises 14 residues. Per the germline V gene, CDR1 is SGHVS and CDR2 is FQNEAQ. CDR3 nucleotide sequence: TGTGCCAGCAGCGGGGGACTAGCGGAGGAGGGGCAGTTCTTC. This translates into CASSGGLAEEGQFF. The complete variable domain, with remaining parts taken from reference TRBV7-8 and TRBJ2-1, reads GAGVSQSPRYKVAKRGQDVALRCDPISGHVSLFWYQQALGQGPEFLTYFQNEAQLDKSGLPSDRFFAERPEGSVSTLKIQRTQQEDSAVYLCASSGGLAEEGQFFGPGTRLTVL.

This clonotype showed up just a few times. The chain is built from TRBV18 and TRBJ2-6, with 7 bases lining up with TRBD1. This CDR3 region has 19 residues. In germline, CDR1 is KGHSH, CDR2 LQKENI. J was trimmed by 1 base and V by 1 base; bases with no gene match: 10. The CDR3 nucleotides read TGTGCCAGCTCACCACTTCAAGCAGGGGGTATATCTGGGGCCAACGTCCTGACTTTC. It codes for CASSPLQAGGISGANVLTF.

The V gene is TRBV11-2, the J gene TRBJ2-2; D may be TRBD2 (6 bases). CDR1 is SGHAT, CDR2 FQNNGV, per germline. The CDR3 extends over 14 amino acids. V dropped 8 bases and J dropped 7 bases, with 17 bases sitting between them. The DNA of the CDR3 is TGTGCCAGCTATGGCGGGAAGGCGGGCGGGGAGCTGTTTTTT. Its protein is CASYGGKAGGELFF. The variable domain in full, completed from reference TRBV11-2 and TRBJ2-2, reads EAGVAQSPRYKIIEKRQSVAFWCNPISGHATLYWYQQILGQGPKLLIQFQNNGVVDDSQLPKDRFSAERLKGVDSTLKIQPAKLEDSAVYLCASYGGKAGGELFFGEGSRLTVL.

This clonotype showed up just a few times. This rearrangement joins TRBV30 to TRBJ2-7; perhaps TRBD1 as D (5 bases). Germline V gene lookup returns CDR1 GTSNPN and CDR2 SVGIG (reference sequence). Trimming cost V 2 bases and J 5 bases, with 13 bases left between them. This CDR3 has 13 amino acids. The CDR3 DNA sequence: TGTGCCTGGAGTACAGGTTCCGGCGACGAGCAGTACTTC. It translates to CAWSTGSGDEQYF. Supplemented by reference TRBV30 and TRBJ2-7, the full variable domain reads SQTIHQWPATLVQPVGSPLSLECTVEGTSNPNLYWYRQAAGRGLQLLFYSVGIGQISSEVPQNLSASRPQDRQFILSSKKLLLSDSGFYLCAWSTGSGDEQYFGPGTRLTVT.

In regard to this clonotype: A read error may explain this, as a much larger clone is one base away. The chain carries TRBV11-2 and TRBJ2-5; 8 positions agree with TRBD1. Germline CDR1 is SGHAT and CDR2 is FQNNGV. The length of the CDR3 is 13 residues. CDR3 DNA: TGTGCCAGCAGCTTTACAGGGGGAGAGACCAAGTACTTC. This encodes CASSFTGGETKYF.

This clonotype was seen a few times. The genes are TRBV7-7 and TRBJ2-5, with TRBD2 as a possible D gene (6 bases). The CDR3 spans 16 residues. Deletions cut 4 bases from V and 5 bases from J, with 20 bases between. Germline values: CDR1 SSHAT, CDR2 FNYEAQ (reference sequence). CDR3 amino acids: CASSSTSGPGGETQYF. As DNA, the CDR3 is TGTGCCAGCAGCTCAACCTCGGGACCCGGAGGGGAGACCCAGTACTTC.